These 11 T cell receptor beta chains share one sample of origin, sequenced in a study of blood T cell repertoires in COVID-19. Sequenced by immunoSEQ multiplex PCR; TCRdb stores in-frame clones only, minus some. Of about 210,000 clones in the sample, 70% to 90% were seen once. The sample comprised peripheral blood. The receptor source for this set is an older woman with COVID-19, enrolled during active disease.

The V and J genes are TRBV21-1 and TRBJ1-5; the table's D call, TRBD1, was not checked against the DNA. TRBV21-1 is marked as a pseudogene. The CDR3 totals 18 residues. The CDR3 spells CASSKVWDTTGFNQPQHF. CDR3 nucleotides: TGTGCCAGCAGCAAAGTCTGGGACACGACGGGGTTCAATCAGCCCCAGCATTTT.

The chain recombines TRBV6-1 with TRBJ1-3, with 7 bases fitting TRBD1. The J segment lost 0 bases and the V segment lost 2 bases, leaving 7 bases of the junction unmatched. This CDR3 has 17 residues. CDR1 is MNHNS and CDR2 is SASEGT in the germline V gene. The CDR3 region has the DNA TGTGCCAGCAGTGAATCCGCTGACAGGGACTCTGGAAACACCATATATTTT. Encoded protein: CASSESADRDSGNTIYF.

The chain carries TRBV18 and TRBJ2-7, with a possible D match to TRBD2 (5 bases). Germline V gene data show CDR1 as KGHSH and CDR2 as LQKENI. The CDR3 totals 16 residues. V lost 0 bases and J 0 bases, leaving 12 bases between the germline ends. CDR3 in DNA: TGTGCCAGCTCACCACCGGACTCACCTTACTCCTACGAGCAGTACTTC. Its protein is CASSPPDSPYSYEQYF.

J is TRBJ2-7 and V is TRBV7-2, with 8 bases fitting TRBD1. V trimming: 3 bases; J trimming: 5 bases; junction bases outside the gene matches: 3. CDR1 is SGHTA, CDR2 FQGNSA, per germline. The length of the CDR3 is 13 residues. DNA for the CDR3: TGTGCCAGCAGCTTGGGACAGGTCCACGAGCAGTACTTC. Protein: CASSLGQVHEQYF.

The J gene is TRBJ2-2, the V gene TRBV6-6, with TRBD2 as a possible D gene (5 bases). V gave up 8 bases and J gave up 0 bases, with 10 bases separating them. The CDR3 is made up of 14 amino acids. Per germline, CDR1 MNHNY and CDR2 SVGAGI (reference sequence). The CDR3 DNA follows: TGTGCCAGCGTGAGAGGGCCGAACACCGGGGAGCTGTTTTTT. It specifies CASVRGPNTGELFF.

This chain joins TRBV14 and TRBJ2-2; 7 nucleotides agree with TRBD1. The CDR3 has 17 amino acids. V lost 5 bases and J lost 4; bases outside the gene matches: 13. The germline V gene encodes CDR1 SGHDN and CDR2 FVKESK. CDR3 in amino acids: CASSSSRQGRGTGELFF. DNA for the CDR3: TGTGCCAGCAGCTCGTCCCGACAGGGCCGGGGCACCGGGGAGCTGTTTTTT.

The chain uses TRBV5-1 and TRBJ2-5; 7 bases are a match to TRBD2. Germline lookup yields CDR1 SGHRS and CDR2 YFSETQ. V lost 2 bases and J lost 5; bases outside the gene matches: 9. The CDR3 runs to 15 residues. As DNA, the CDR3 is TGCGCCAGCAGCTTAGTGGGAGGGCCGGCGGAGACCCAGTACTTC. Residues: CASSLVGGPAETQYF. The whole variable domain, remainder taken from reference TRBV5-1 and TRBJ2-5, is KAGVTQTPRYLIKTRGQQVTLSCSPISGHRSVSWYQQTPGQGLQFLFEYFSETQRNKGNFPGRFSGRQFSNSRSEMNVSTLELGDSALYLCASSLVGGPAETQYFGPGTRLLVL.

CDR3 nucleotide sequence: TGTGCCAGCAGCTTGATATCGGAGATCTCCTACAATGAGCAGTTCTTC. Translation: CASSLISEISYNEQFF. The V call is TRBV5-6, the J call TRBJ2-1; D gene unclear. Germline V lookup: CDR1 SGHDT, CDR2 YYEEEE. This CDR3 is 16 amino acids long. V was cut by 1 base and J by 0 bases, with 11 bases left in between.

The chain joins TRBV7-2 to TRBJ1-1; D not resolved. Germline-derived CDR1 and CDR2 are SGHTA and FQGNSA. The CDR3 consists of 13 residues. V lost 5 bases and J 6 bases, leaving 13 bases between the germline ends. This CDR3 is CASSDLSRAEAFF. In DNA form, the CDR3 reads TGTGCCAGCAGCGACCTGTCGAGGGCTGAAGCTTTCTTT.

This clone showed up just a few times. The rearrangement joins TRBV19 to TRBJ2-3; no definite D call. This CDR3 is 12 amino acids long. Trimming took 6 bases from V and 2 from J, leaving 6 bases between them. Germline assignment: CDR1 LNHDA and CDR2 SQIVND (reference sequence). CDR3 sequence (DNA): TGTGCCAGTAGCCCAAACACAGATACGCAGTATTTT. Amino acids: CASSPNTDTQYF. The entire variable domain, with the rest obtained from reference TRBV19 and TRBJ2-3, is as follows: DGGITQSPKYLFRKEGQNVTLSCEQNLNHDAMYWYRQDPGQGLRLIYYSQIVNDFQKGDIAEGYSVSREKKESFPLTVTSAQKNPTAFYLCASSPNTDTQYFGPGTRLTVL.

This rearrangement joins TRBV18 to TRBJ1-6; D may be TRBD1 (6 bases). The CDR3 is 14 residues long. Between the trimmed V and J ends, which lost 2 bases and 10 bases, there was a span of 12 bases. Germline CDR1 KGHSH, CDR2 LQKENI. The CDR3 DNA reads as TGTGCCAGCTCACCAGTACAGGGACAATCACCCCTCCACTTT. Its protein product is CASSPVQGQSPLHF.